A single sample gave rise to the 21 T cell receptor beta chains below, sequenced in a study of early T cells in non-severe SARS-CoV-2 infection. TCRdb called the 5' RACE reads again in MiXCR, with one record for every CDR3 protein. This sample has 29,000 or so distinct CDR3 sequences; roughly 5% occur once, and the top ten carry 10% to 13%. The sample was whole blood. The receptors derive from an adult who was a healthcare worker with PCR-confirmed SARS-CoV-2 infection or an uninfected control (not recorded which).

This clonotype has a count of ten or more. J is TRBJ2-7 and V is TRBV7-9, with D possibly TRBD1 on 6 matching bases. The germline gives CDR1 SEHNR, CDR2 FQNEAQ (reference sequence). CDR3 size: 14 residues. V lost 6 bases to trimming and J lost 1 base, with 13 bases between them. This chain's CDR3 is CASSQDSASYEQYF. As DNA, the CDR3 is TGTGCCAGCAGTCAGGACAGCGCTTCCTACGAGCAGTACTTC.

This clonotype was observed a few times. The chain combines TRBV5-5 with TRBJ2-2; possibly TRBD1 for D (6 bases). This CDR3 is 14 amino acids long. Per germline, CDR1 SGHKS and CDR2 YYEKEE (reference sequence). V was shortened by 3 bases and J by 3 bases, with 9 bases between the two germline ends. The CDR3: CASSSWTDTGELFF. The CDR3, as DNA: TGTGCCAGCAGCTCGTGGACAGACACCGGGGAGCTGTTTTTT.

This clonotype was detected a few times. The chain joins TRBV10-1 to TRBJ2-3; TRBD1 aligns across 9 bases. In germline, CDR1 is WNHNN, CDR2 SYGVQD (reference sequence). This CDR3 spans 16 amino acids. After removal of 6 bases from V and 3 bases from J, the junction contained 10 bases not matched to a gene. The CDR3 loop is CASRAGTGTRTDTQYF. CDR3 nucleotide sequence: TGCGCCAGCAGAGCCGGGACAGGGACCCGGACAGATACGCAGTATTTT.

The chain carries TRBV20-1 and TRBJ2-7; 8 nucleotides line up with TRBD2. CDR1 and CDR2 (germline): DFQATT, SNEGSKA (reference sequence). This CDR3 has 16 amino acids. V was clipped by 3 bases and J by 3 bases; unmatched bases: 13. CDR3 nucleotides: TGCAGTGCTAGTTCCCCGGGTAGCGGGGCCATCTACGAGCAGTACTTC. It yields the protein CSASSPGSGAIYEQYF.

Many counts were recorded for this clonotype. The chain joins TRBV5-4 to TRBJ1-2; the match to TRBD1 covers 8 bases. Trimming removed 3 bases from V and 10 bases from J; junction bases left unmatched: 11. Germline V gene data show CDR1 as SGHNT and CDR2 as YYREEE (reference sequence). This CDR3 has 14 amino acids. CDR3 residues: CASSSGQGRGDYTF. CDR3 DNA sequence: TGTGCCAGCAGCTCCGGACAGGGTAGAGGGGACTACACCTTC.

The genes are TRBV5-6 and TRBJ2-3, with TRBD2 as a possible D gene (6 bases). The length of the CDR3 is 16 residues. Germline V lookup: CDR1 SGHDT, CDR2 YYEEEE. The ends were cut back, 4 bases at V and 4 bases at J, with 19 bases in the middle. The CDR3 DNA is TGTGCCAGCAGCGGGGGGTTTTCGAGCACAGCAGATACGCAGTATTTT. Translating gives CASSGGFSSTADTQYF.

In this sample, this clonotype turned up many times. The J gene is TRBJ2-3, the V gene TRBV7-8; D is uncertain. Germline V lookup: CDR1 SGHVS, CDR2 FQNEAQ. The CDR3 sequence is 13 residues long. The V end lost 7 bases, the J end lost 1 base, and 9 bases lay between the germline ends. This CDR3 reads CASKTGGTDTQYF. CDR3 nucleotide sequence: TGTGCCAGCAAGACCGGAGGCACAGATACGCAGTATTTT.

This clonotype has ten or more counts. V gene TRBV20-1 combines with J gene TRBJ2-2, with 7 bases that match TRBD1. The CDR3 has 14 amino acids. Losses at the gene ends were 6 bases for V and 5 bases for J; bases not matched to a gene: 9. CDR1 is DFQATT and CDR2 is SNEGSKA in the germline V gene (reference sequence). In DNA form, the CDR3 reads TGCAGTGCGCTGACAGGGCGTGGGACCGGGGAGCTGTTTTTT. Its translation is CSALTGRGTGELFF.

On this clonotype itself: A much larger clonotype is one base distant, so this may be a read error. This chain joins TRBV5-1 and TRBJ2-7; D unclear. Trimming removed 0 bases at V and 2 bases at J, with 6 bases between. This CDR3 region has 13 residues. Per germline, CDR1 SGHRS and CDR2 YFSETQ. The CDR3 nucleotides are TGCGCCAGCAGCTTGGACAGTCCCTACGAGCAGTACTTC. Amino acid sequence: CASSLDSPYEQYF. The whole variable domain, filled in from reference TRBV5-1 and TRBJ2-7, reads KAGVTQTPRYLIKTRGQQVTLSCSPISGHRSVSWYQQTPGQGLQFLFEYFSETQRNKGNFPGRFSGRQFSNSRSEMNVSTLELGDSALYLCASSLDSPYEQYFGPGTRLTVT.

At least ten counts were recorded for this clonotype. The chain couples TRBV12-3 or TRBV12-4 to TRBJ1-5, with unresolved D. Trimming took off 3 bases at V and 7 bases at J, with 10 bases between the two ends. The CDR3 has 13 residues. CDR3 region: CASSFARSQPQHF. DNA for the CDR3: TGTGCCAGCAGTTTTGCGAGGAGCCAGCCCCAGCATTTT.

This chain joins TRBV6-2 or TRBV6-3 and TRBJ2-2; the D gene is possibly TRBD2 (6 bases). The germline V gene has CDR1 MNHEY and CDR2 SVGEGT. V gave up 4 bases and J gave up 0 bases, with 6 bases separating them. This CDR3 is 14 amino acids long. The CDR3 loop is CASSWDSNTGELFF. The CDR3 DNA is TGTGCCAGCAGTTGGGACTCGAACACCGGGGAGCTGTTTTTT.

This clonotype is medium-sized in the sample. The chain links TRBV7-9 to TRBJ1-6; 7 nucleotides match TRBD1. The CDR3 is 13 residues long. Germline CDR1 and CDR2: SEHNR and FQNEAQ (reference sequence). V shed 6 bases and J 6 bases; nucleotides not matched to a gene: 2. CDR3 protein: CASRRDSNSPLHF. CDR3 nucleotide sequence: TGTGCCAGCAGACGGGACAGTAATTCACCCCTCCACTTT.

This clonotype was counted ten times or more. This sequence joins TRBV19 and TRBJ2-1, with TRBD2 identical over 12 bases. The CDR3 has 13 amino acids. V shed 10 bases, J shed 7 bases, and the junction held 5 bases outside the gene matches. The germline CDR1 and CDR2 sequences are LNHDA and SQIVND (reference sequence). The CDR3 reads CATTSGGRNEQFF. CDR3 bases: TGTGCCACTACTAGCGGGGGGAGGAATGAGCAGTTCTTC.

The CDR3 is CASSLASATQETQYF. CDR3 nucleotides: TGTGCCAGCAGCTTAGCGTCGGCAACGCAAGAGACCCAGTACTTC. The chain combines TRBV11-2 with TRBJ2-5; D is unresolved. This CDR3 contains 15 residues. Between the trimmed V and J ends, which lost 1 base and 2 bases, there was a span of 11 bases. The germline CDR1 and CDR2 sequences are SGHAT and FQNNGV.

This clonotype appeared a few times. The V gene is TRBV7-6, the J gene TRBJ1-1, with TRBD1 matching 8 bases. This CDR3 comprises 13 residues. Germline CDR1 SGHVS, CDR2 FNYEAQ. Trimming cost V 5 bases and J 4 bases; bases outside gene matches: 3. In DNA form, the CDR3 reads TGTGCCAGCAGCCTGACAGGGGTCACTGAAGCTTTCTTT. This encodes CASSLTGVTEAFF.

This clonotype was recorded at least ten times. V and J are TRBV12-3 or TRBV12-4 and TRBJ1-2, with D uncertain. The CDR3 is made up of 13 amino acids. Between the trimmed V and J ends, which lost 6 bases and 0 bases, there was a span of 8 bases. CDR3 amino acids: CASSVAANYGYTF. CDR3 nucleotides: TGTGCCAGCAGCGTAGCAGCTAACTATGGCTACACCTTC.

This clonotype was counted at least ten times. This chain links TRBV2 with TRBJ1-5; D uncertain. The CDR3 runs 14 residues. The germline V and J ends were trimmed by 6 bases and 0 bases, with 9 bases remaining between them. Per the germline V gene, CDR1 is SNHLY and CDR2 is FYNNEI. CDR3 sequence (DNA): TGTGCCAGCAGCCTCAGCAATAGCAATCAGCCCCAGCATTTT. Translating gives CASSLSNSNQPQHF.

This clonotype was found a few times. The V call is TRBV5-1, the J call TRBJ2-7, with D perhaps matching TRBD2 (5 bases). V was trimmed by 2 bases and J by 5 bases, leaving 14 bases between them. CDR1 is SGHRS, CDR2 YFSETQ, per germline. This CDR3 comprises 14 residues. The CDR3 DNA reads TGCGCCAGCAGCTTCTCGGGAACAGCCAACGAGCAGTACTTC. As protein: CASSFSGTANEQYF.

This clonotype has a count of ten or more. This rearrangement joins TRBV6-5 to TRBJ2-7; 9 positions agree with TRBD1. Germline V CDR1 and CDR2: MNHEY, SVGAGI. The ends lost 6 bases at V and 2 bases at J; junction bases unmatched: 5. The CDR3 is 14 residues long. CDR3 in amino acids: CASSSGQGTYEQYF. CDR3 in DNA: TGTGCCAGCAGCTCGGGACAGGGCACCTACGAGCAGTACTTC.

This clonotype was seen ten or more times. The V gene is TRBV20-1, the J gene TRBJ2-7, with 10 bases lining up with TRBD1. This CDR3 has 17 residues. V lost 0 bases to trimming and J lost 5 bases; unmatched junction nucleotides: 13. Germline V lookup: CDR1 DFQATT, CDR2 SNEGSKA (reference sequence). CDR3 sequence: CSAREDRYGTGEDEQYF. CDR3 bases: TGCAGTGCTAGAGAAGATAGGTATGGGACAGGGGAGGACGAGCAGTACTTC.

This clonotype was counted at least ten times. The CDR3: CASSGAGTAFSYEQYF. As DNA, the CDR3 is TGCGCCAGCAGTGGGGCCGGGACAGCCTTCTCCTACGAGCAGTACTTC. V usage is TRBV10-2 and J usage is TRBJ2-7; 7 bases are a match to TRBD1. Germline CDR1 and CDR2: WSHSY and SAAADI. The V segment lost 4 bases and the J segment 0 bases; nucleotides outside the gene matches: 9. The CDR3 is made up of 16 amino acids.